Listed below are T cell receptor beta chains from one sample, sequenced in a study of blood T cell repertoires in COVID-19. Data came from immunoSEQ multiplex PCR; TCRdb stores just in-frame clones and leaves some out. The sample has about 270,000 clones, around 90% seen once. Sequences were obtained from PBMCs or T cells enriched from blood (not recorded which). These receptors were collected from a man aged 35 to 55 who had been exposed to COVID-19. CDR3s include the opening cysteine and the closing phenylalanine or tryptophan. D genes are given only for firm matches. Not all rows give a size; the values are once, few, many and, for expanded clones, a class.

v_call,clone_size,j_call,d_call,cdr3_aa,cdr3_nt
TRBV3-1/TRBV3-2,once,TRBJ1-2,-,CASRGPNVVGGGYTF,TGTGCCAGCAGGGGTCCAAACGTCGTAGGGGGTGGCTACACCTTC
TRBV6-5,-,TRBJ1-5,-,CASSSAFGRQPQHF,TGTGCCAGCAGTTCTGCCTTTGGGAGGCAGCCCCAGCATTTT
TRBV10-3,-,TRBJ2-7,TRBD2,CAITGTSGSYEQYF,TGTGCCATCACGGGAACTAGCGGTTCCTACGAGCAGTACTTC
TRBV28,-,TRBJ1-2,TRBD1,CASTLPGTAYAYGYTF,TGTGCCAGCACCCTCCCCGGGACAGCTTACGCCTATGGCTACACCTTC
TRBV11-2,-,TRBJ2-3,TRBD1,CASSRRPTRGTGTDTQYF,TGTGCCAGCAGCCGGCGGCCTACCAGGGGGACCGGCACAGATACGCAGTATTTT
TRBV6-5,-,TRBJ2-5,TRBD2,CASTPLAGAVETQYF,TGTGCCAGCACCCCTCTAGCGGGAGCCGTGGAGACCCAGTACTTC
TRBV6-1,-,TRBJ1-1,-,CASSVQDNTEAFF,TGTGCCAGCAGTGTACAGGACAACACTGAAGCTTTCTTT
TRBV5-5,-,TRBJ1-1,-,CASSLGPPGVNTEAFF,TGTGCCAGCAGCCTCGGACCGCCGGGGGTGAACACTGAAGCTTTCTTT
TRBV7-9,-,TRBJ1-2,-,CASSLVGHDYGYTF,TGTGCCAGCAGCTTAGTTGGGCATGACTATGGCTACACCTTC
TRBV11-3,-,TRBJ2-3,-,CASSSSTRPGSTDTQYF,TGTGCCAGCAGCTCCTCGACTCGTCCGGGAAGCACAGATACGCAGTATTTT
TRBV5-6,-,TRBJ2-1,TRBD2,CASSLYSGNRYEQFF,TGTGCCAGCAGCTTATATAGCGGGAACAGGTATGAGCAGTTCTTC
TRBV27,-,TRBJ2-2,-,CASAQGNTGELFF,TGTGCCAGCGCTCAGGGGAACACCGGGGAGCTGTTTTTT
TRBV19,-,TRBJ1-2,TRBD1,CASGLQGRNYGYTF,TGTGCCAGCGGACTACAGGGGAGAAACTATGGCTACACCTTC
TRBV5-1,-,TRBJ2-7,-,CASSSGRDTRTYEQYF,TGCGCCAGCAGCTCGGGACGGGACACTCGAACCTACGAGCAGTACTTC
TRBV30,once,TRBJ2-1,TRBD1,CAWNRDSNNEQFF,TGTGCCTGGAATCGGGACAGCAACAATGAGCAGTTCTTC
TRBV27,few,TRBJ2-1,-,CASSLKVMAGTIYNEQFF,TGTGCCAGCAGTTTAAAAGTCATGGCTGGGACAATCTACAATGAGCAGTTCTTC
TRBV3-1/TRBV3-2,-,TRBJ2-3,TRBD2,CASSLGGGRGTDTQYF,TGTGCCAGCAGCCTGGGTGGCGGGAGAGGAACAGATACGCAGTATTTT
TRBV28,-,TRBJ1-2,-,CASSVNSNYGYTF,TGTGCCAGCAGTGTAAATTCTAACTATGGCTACACCTTC
TRBV30,-,TRBJ1-1,-,CAWGSEAFF,TGTGCCTGGGGCTCCGAAGCTTTCTTT
TRBV7-9,-,TRBJ2-5,TRBD1,CASGGQDEETQYF,TGTGCCAGCGGTGGACAGGACGAAGAGACCCAGTACTTC
TRBV5-1,-,TRBJ2-3,-,CASTPRDIRADTQYF,TGCGCCAGCACGCCAAGGGACATTCGAGCAGATACGCAGTATTTT
TRBV19,-,TRBJ1-4,TRBD1,CASSSRTGGDEKLFF,TGTGCCAGTAGTTCGAGGACAGGGGGGGATGAAAAACTGTTTTTT
TRBV5-6,-,TRBJ1-2,-,CASSEDRYYGYTF,TGTGCCAGCAGCGAGGACAGATACTATGGCTACACCTTC
TRBV7-9,-,TRBJ1-4,-,CASSLQGFPTNEKLFF,TGTGCCAGCAGCTTACAGGGATTCCCAACTAATGAAAAACTGTTTTTT
TRBV7-6,-,TRBJ1-2,-,CASSLEPGVGYGYTF,TGTGCCAGCAGCTTAGAACCGGGGGTTGGCTATGGCTACACCTTC
TRBV28,-,TRBJ1-5,-,CASSLLAYGMDQPQHF,TGTGCCAGCAGTTTATTAGCCTACGGGATGGATCAGCCCCAGCATTTT
TRBV28,-,TRBJ2-1,-,CASSLSGSSYNEQFF,TGTGCCAGCAGCTTGAGCGGGTCCTCCTACAATGAGCAGTTCTTC
TRBV11-2,once,TRBJ1-4,-,CASSLLFGNEKLFF,TGTGCCAGCAGCCTCCTTTTCGGTAATGAAAAACTGTTTTTT
TRBV23-1,-,TRBJ2-3,TRBD1,CASGPTGKVTDTQYF,TGCGCCAGCGGTCCGACAGGGAAGGTCACAGATACGCAGTATTTT
TRBV5-1,-,TRBJ2-7,TRBD2,CASSLIPSGSYEQYF,TGCGCCAGCAGCTTGATCCCTAGCGGGAGTTACGAGCAGTACTTC
TRBV3-1/TRBV3-2,-,TRBJ2-2,TRBD2,CASRGGLDPGRELFF,TGTGCCAGCCGGGGGGGTTTGGACCCTGGCCGGGAGCTGTTTTTT
TRBV7-9,-,TRBJ2-3,TRBD2,CASSGERGLDDTQYF,TGTGCCAGCAGCGGGGAGCGGGGACTAGACGATACGCAGTATTTT